This is a list of T cell receptor beta chains from one sample in a study of blood T cell repertoires in COVID-19. Clones were read by immunoSEQ multiplex PCR, and TCRdb kept only the in-frame ones, dropping some. In the table there are some 150,000 clones, 70% to 90% of which are singletons. The source material was PBMCs or T cells enriched from blood (not recorded which). The receptors were sampled from a woman aged 25 to 39 with acute COVID-19. CDR3s include the opening cysteine and the closing phenylalanine or tryptophan. A D gene is named only where the DNA matches it firmly. Clone size is stated in some rows and not others, as once, few, many or a class when expanded.

clone_size: NA; d_call: NA; v_call: TRBV19; j_call: TRBJ1-1; cdr3_nt: TGTGCCAGTAGGAATCAGGCGAACACTGAAGCTTTCTTT; cdr3_aa: CASRNQANTEAFF
clone_size: NA; d_call: TRBD2; v_call: TRBV7-3; j_call: TRBJ2-1; cdr3_nt: TGTGCCAGCAGCCCCGGGACTAGTCTCCGAGAGCAGTTCTTC; cdr3_aa: CASSPGTSLREQFF
clone_size: NA; d_call: TRBD1; v_call: TRBV10-3; j_call: TRBJ1-3; cdr3_nt: TGTGCCACCCTCAAAGGAGGGACAGGGCAAGGAAACACCATATATTTT; cdr3_aa: CATLKGGTGQGNTIYF
clone_size: NA; d_call: TRBD1; v_call: TRBV5-6; j_call: TRBJ2-4; cdr3_nt: TGTGCCAGCAGCCCCTTTGGGACAGATAGAAACATTCAGTACTTC; cdr3_aa: CASSPFGTDRNIQYF
clone_size: NA; d_call: TRBD2; v_call: TRBV19; j_call: TRBJ2-7; cdr3_nt: TGTGCCAGTAGTTTCTCTAGCGGGAGAACCTACGAGCAGTACTTC; cdr3_aa: CASSFSSGRTYEQYF
clone_size: once; d_call: NA; v_call: TRBV5-4; j_call: TRBJ1-1; cdr3_nt: TGTGCCAGCAGCGAAGAAAGGAGCACTGAAGCTTTCTTT; cdr3_aa: CASSEERSTEAFF
clone_size: NA; d_call: NA; v_call: TRBV28; j_call: TRBJ1-1; cdr3_nt: TGTGCCAGCAAAAGGTCGGGTTTCACTGAAGCTTTCTTT; cdr3_aa: CASKRSGFTEAFF
clone_size: NA; d_call: NA; v_call: TRBV28; j_call: TRBJ1-2; cdr3_nt: TGTGCCAGCAGTTTAGGGGGGTCTTATGGCTACACCTTC; cdr3_aa: CASSLGGSYGYTF
clone_size: NA; d_call: TRBD2; v_call: TRBV10-3; j_call: TRBJ2-1; cdr3_nt: TGTGCCATCAGTGAGCTCTCTAGCGGGATAATCAACAATGAGCAGTTCTTC; cdr3_aa: CAISELSSGIINNEQFF
clone_size: NA; d_call: NA; v_call: TRBV30; j_call: TRBJ1-2; cdr3_nt: TGTGCCTGGGGCGCTGGGGGCAGACACTATGGCTACACCTTC; cdr3_aa: CAWGAGGRHYGYTF
clone_size: NA; d_call: NA; v_call: TRBV30; j_call: TRBJ2-5; cdr3_nt: TGTGCCTGGAGTCCGGACTTGATCCAAGAGACCCAGTACTTC; cdr3_aa: CAWSPDLIQETQYF
clone_size: NA; d_call: TRBD2; v_call: TRBV24-1; j_call: TRBJ2-3; cdr3_nt: TGTGCCACCAGTGATCGACTAGCGGGAGATGCAGATACGCAGTATTTT; cdr3_aa: CATSDRLAGDADTQYF
clone_size: NA; d_call: TRBD1; v_call: TRBV24-1; j_call: TRBJ1-5; cdr3_nt: TGTGCCACCAGTGAGTCCGGGACAGGAGATTTCAGGCCCCAGCATTTT; cdr3_aa: CATSESGTGDFRPQHF
clone_size: few; d_call: NA; v_call: TRBV28; j_call: TRBJ1-4; cdr3_nt: TGTGCCAGCAGTCCGCGCGGGGAAAAACTGTTTTTT; cdr3_aa: CASSPRGEKLFF
clone_size: NA; d_call: NA; v_call: TRBV11-3; j_call: TRBJ2-5; cdr3_nt: TGTGCCAGCAGCTTAGACGGTGAAGAGACCCAGTACTTC; cdr3_aa: CASSLDGEETQYF
clone_size: NA; d_call: TRBD1; v_call: TRBV28; j_call: TRBJ1-4; cdr3_nt: TGTGCCAGCAGGCCTCAGGGGGCAAATGAAAAACTGTTTTTT; cdr3_aa: CASRPQGANEKLFF
clone_size: NA; d_call: TRBD1; v_call: TRBV5-1; j_call: TRBJ2-3; cdr3_nt: TGCGCCAGCAGCTGGCTACAGGGGGAACGGTATTTT; cdr3_aa: CASSWLQGERYF
clone_size: NA; d_call: TRBD2; v_call: TRBV7-2; j_call: TRBJ2-2; cdr3_nt: TGTGCCAGCAGGCCGACTAGCGGGAGGGCCACCGGGGAGCTGTTTTTT; cdr3_aa: CASRPTSGRATGELFF
clone_size: once; d_call: NA; v_call: TRBV7-9; j_call: TRBJ1-2; cdr3_nt: TGTGCCAGCAGCCCCTCGGGGGACGACGGCTACACCTTC; cdr3_aa: CASSPSGDDGYTF
clone_size: NA; d_call: TRBD1; v_call: TRBV30; j_call: TRBJ1-2; cdr3_nt: TGTGCCCGAGGACAGGGTCGGGGCTACACCTTC; cdr3_aa: CARGQGRGYTF
clone_size: NA; d_call: NA; v_call: TRBV7-2; j_call: TRBJ1-2; cdr3_nt: TGTGCCAGCAGCTTACGAGTCTGGGTCTCTAGCTATGGCTACACCTTC; cdr3_aa: CASSLRVWVSSYGYTF
clone_size: few; d_call: NA; v_call: TRBV7-3; j_call: TRBJ2-1; cdr3_nt: TGTGCCAGCAGCTTAAATAGCGAACTTTACAATGAGCAGTTCTTC; cdr3_aa: CASSLNSELYNEQFF
clone_size: few; d_call: TRBD1; v_call: TRBV7-9; j_call: TRBJ1-4; cdr3_nt: TGTGCCAGCAGCCGACAGGGGGCTAATGAAAAACTGTTTTTT; cdr3_aa: CASSRQGANEKLFF
clone_size: NA; d_call: NA; v_call: TRBV5-1; j_call: TRBJ2-7; cdr3_nt: TGCGCCAGCAGCTGGACGGAGGGAGCCTTCTACGAGCAGTACTTC; cdr3_aa: CASSWTEGAFYEQYF
clone_size: NA; d_call: TRBD2; v_call: TRBV30; j_call: TRBJ2-2; cdr3_nt: TGTGCCTGGAGTGTAGGGCTAGCGGATGTGGGGGAGCTGTTTTTT; cdr3_aa: CAWSVGLADVGELFF
clone_size: NA; d_call: NA; v_call: TRBV7-9; j_call: TRBJ1-5; cdr3_nt: TGTGCCAGCGGACCGGGACTGATCAATCAGCCCCAGCATTTT; cdr3_aa: CASGPGLINQPQHF
clone_size: NA; d_call: TRBD2; v_call: TRBV28; j_call: TRBJ2-3; cdr3_nt: TGTGCCAGCAGTTCTGGACTAGCGGGGACAGATACGCAGTATTTT; cdr3_aa: CASSSGLAGTDTQYF
clone_size: NA; d_call: TRBD1; v_call: TRBV28; j_call: TRBJ2-3; cdr3_nt: TGTGCCAGCAGTTTATCGGGTCCCGGACAGGGTAGCCTCTTCGCGCAGTATTTT; cdr3_aa: CASSLSGPGQGSLFAQYF
clone_size: NA; d_call: TRBD1; v_call: TRBV7-9; j_call: TRBJ1-1; cdr3_nt: TGTGCCAGCAGCTTAAGGACAGGAAACACTGAAGCTTTCTTT; cdr3_aa: CASSLRTGNTEAFF
clone_size: NA; d_call: NA; v_call: TRBV27; j_call: TRBJ2-2; cdr3_nt: TGTGCCAGCAGACAAAACACCGGGGAGCTGTTTTTT; cdr3_aa: CASRQNTGELFF